The 17 T cell receptor beta chains presented below share a single source sample, sequenced in a study of cytomegalovirus exposure and HLA in healthy donors. The PCR ran on 60 Vbeta and 13 Jbeta primers. Data came from immunoSEQ multiplex PCR; TCRdb stores just in-frame clones and leaves some out. The repertoire holds 120,000 to 150,000 clones, with roughly 80% as singletons. Sequencing was carried out using PBMCs. The origin of the receptors is a female donor in good health and CMV-seronegative.

V usage is TRBV11-2 and J usage is TRBJ2-1, with 12 bases lining up with TRBD2. Germline-derived CDR1 and CDR2 are SGHAT and FQNNGV. The CDR3 contains 16 residues. J gave up 2 bases and V 5 bases, and 4 bases lay outside the gene matches. As DNA, the CDR3 is TGTGCCAGCAGCCCCCGGACTAGCGGGACCTACAATGAGCAGTTCTTC. Translating it yields CASSPRTSGTYNEQFF.

J is TRBJ2-3 and V is TRBV2, with D perhaps matching TRBD2 (6 bases). Germline V lookup: CDR1 SNHLY, CDR2 FYNNEI. The CDR3 runs 16 residues. Trimming removed 0 bases at V and 0 bases at J, with 10 bases between. The DNA for the CDR3 is TGTGCCAGCAGTGAAGCGGGAGGATCTAGCACAGATACGCAGTATTTT. It specifies CASSEAGGSSTDTQYF. Using reference TRBV2 and TRBJ2-3 for the parts outside the CDR3, the full variable domain is EPEVTQTPSHQVTQMGQEVILRCVPISNHLYFYWYRQILGQKVEFLVSFYNNEISEKSEIFDDQFSVERPDGSNFTLKIRSTKLEDSAMYFCASSEAGGSSTDTQYFGPGTRLTVL.

The rearrangement joins TRBV15 to TRBJ1-4; no clear D. This CDR3 contains 15 residues. Germline V gives CDR1 LNHNV, CDR2 YYDKDF (reference sequence). Trimming cost V 1 base and J 3 bases, with 9 bases left between them. The CDR3 nucleotides are TGTGCCACCAGCAGAGGTCCGCGGGCTAATGAAAAACTGTTTTTT. Encoded protein: CATSRGPRANEKLFF.

V and J are TRBV28 and TRBJ2-7; maybe TRBD2 (6 bases). V was cut by 3 bases and J by 2 bases, with 14 bases left in between. This CDR3 has 15 residues. Germline V gene lookup returns CDR1 MDHEN and CDR2 SYDVKM. CDR3: CASSFLGTEPYEQYF. CDR3 DNA sequence: TGTGCCAGCAGTTTTTTGGGGACTGAGCCCTACGAGCAGTACTTC.

In its sample, this clone was seen a few times. The chain uses TRBV5-1 and TRBJ2-2; 8 nucleotides line up with TRBD1. Germline loops: CDR1 SGHRS, CDR2 YFSETQ. CDR3 length equals 17 residues. With 7 bases clipped from V and 1 base from J, the junction kept 12 bases outside the gene matches. The CDR3 DNA reads as TGCGCCAGCCTACCCAGCCAGGGGGCCATGAACACCGGGGAGCTGTTTTTT. This encodes CASLPSQGAMNTGELFF.

The CDR3 sequence: CASILPGQGYYEQYF. The CDR3, as DNA: TGTGCCAGCATTCTACCAGGACAGGGGTACTACGAGCAGTACTTC. This chain uses TRBV2 with TRBJ2-7; 9 bases fit TRBD1. Germline CDR1 is SNHLY and CDR2 is FYNNEI. CDR3 length: 15 amino acids. V lost 7 bases to trimming and J lost 3 bases; unmatched junction nucleotides: 10.

The chain couples TRBV6-1 to TRBJ1-3, with D possibly being TRBD1 (6 bases). Looked up from germline, CDR1 is MNHNS and CDR2 is SASEGT. V lost 0 bases and J 4 bases, leaving 13 bases between the germline ends. The CDR3 is made up of 16 amino acids. The CDR3 DNA follows: TGTGCCAGCAGTGAAGCGAACAGGGTAGGAGGAAACACCATATATTTT. Encoded protein: CASSEANRVGGNTIYF.

The chain employs TRBV6-6 and TRBJ2-7, with 9 bases aligning to TRBD1. Germline V lookup: CDR1 MNHNY, CDR2 SVGAGI (reference sequence). This CDR3 is 13 amino acids long. V was clipped by 8 bases and J by 4 bases; unmatched bases: 6. The CDR3 loop reads CASFLGQGYEQYF. As DNA, the CDR3 is TGTGCCAGCTTTCTAGGACAGGGGTACGAGCAGTACTTC.

This clone was found a few times. This rearrangement joins TRBV6-5 to TRBJ1-2; perhaps TRBD1 as D (6 bases). CDR1 and CDR2 (germline): MNHEY, SVGAGI. V lost 4 bases and J 5 bases, leaving 14 bases between the germline ends. This CDR3 is built from 14 residues. The CDR3 here is CASSSRTETYGYTF. CDR3 sequence (DNA): TGTGCCAGCAGTTCCCGGACAGAGACTTATGGCTACACCTTC.

This clone was seen just once. J is TRBJ2-3 and V is TRBV28, with 8 bases aligning to TRBD2. The CDR3 loop spans 15 amino acids. CDR1 and CDR2 (germline): MDHEN, SYDVKM. After removal of 2 bases from V and 2 bases from J, the junction contained 3 bases not matched to a gene. The DNA of the CDR3 is TGTGCCAGCAGTTTAACGGGAGGGAACACAGATACGCAGTATTTT. It yields the protein CASSLTGGNTDTQYF.

V is TRBV5-6 and J is TRBJ2-2; 10 bases line up with TRBD2. Germline V lookup: CDR1 SGHDT, CDR2 YYEEEE. This CDR3 is built from 16 residues. V gave up 1 base and J gave up 2 bases; unmatched junction bases: 2. The CDR3 sequence is CASSLRTSGNTGELFF. The CDR3 DNA reads as TGTGCCAGCAGCTTGAGGACTAGCGGAAACACCGGGGAGCTGTTTTTT.

The chain has TRBV29-1 and TRBJ1-4; D perhaps matches TRBD1 (6 bases). Germline V gives CDR1 SQVTM, CDR2 ANQGSEA. The CDR3 is made up of 11 amino acids. V was cut by 5 bases and J by 8 bases, with 9 bases left in between. The DNA for the CDR3 is TGCAGCGTTCGGGGGGGCGAAAAACTGTTTTTT. Amino acids: CSVRGGEKLFF.

The chain links TRBV6-5 to TRBJ1-2, with 7 bases matching TRBD1. The CDR3 runs to 13 residues. The junction had 4 bases not matched to a gene; V was cut back by 5 bases and J by 4 bases. Germline V gene lookup returns CDR1 MNHEY and CDR2 SVGAGI. The chain's CDR3 is CASSEPGGYGYTF. The CDR3 region has the DNA TGTGCCAGCAGTGAACCAGGGGGCTATGGCTACACCTTC.

The table lists this clone with a few counts. The chain employs TRBV5-1 and TRBJ1-2, with TRBD1 identical over 7 bases. Per germline, CDR1 SGHRS and CDR2 YFSETQ. CDR3 length: 14 amino acids. After removal of 3 bases from V and 6 bases from J, the junction contained 8 bases not matched to a gene. In DNA form, the CDR3 reads TGCGCCAGCAGCTCACGGGACAGACATAATGGCTACACCTTC. As protein: CASSSRDRHNGYTF.

The chain has TRBV14 and TRBJ1-6, with D hard to call. Per the germline V gene, CDR1 is SGHDN and CDR2 is FVKESK. V was pared by 1 base and J by 5 bases, with 6 bases between. The length of the CDR3 is 14 residues. CDR3 loop: CASSQGRDNSPLHF. The DNA for the CDR3 is TGTGCCAGCAGCCAAGGACGGGATAATTCACCCCTCCACTTT.

CDR3 protein: CASSQRTGVVAGELFF. In DNA, the CDR3 is TGCGCCAGCAGCCAGCGGACAGGGGTGGTAGCCGGGGAGCTGTTTTTT. The rearrangement joins TRBV4-1 to TRBJ2-2; 9 positions agree with TRBD1. This CDR3 region has 16 residues. Unmatched junction bases numbered 8, after V lost 3 bases and J lost 6 bases. The germline V gene encodes CDR1 MGHRA and CDR2 YSYEKL.

Points on this clone: This CDR3 is missing its conserved last phenylalanine or tryptophan, likely due to a read error. The chain joins TRBV6-5 to TRBJ1-1, with D unresolved. The CDR3 sequence is 14 residues long. In germline, CDR1 is MNHEY, CDR2 SVGAGI. The ends were cut back, 7 bases at V and 4 bases at J, with 16 bases in the middle. The CDR3 DNA follows: TGTGCCAGCACCTCTCCCGATGGGCGCACTGAAGCTTTCGTT. This gives the protein CASTSPDGRTEAFV.